This T cell receptor beta chain was identified during a study of cytomegalovirus exposure and HLA in healthy donors. PCR used 60 Vbeta primers and 13 Jbeta primers. This table comes from immunoSEQ multiplex PCR, and its TCRdb copy is limited to in-frame clones, with some not included. Of about 130,000 clones in the sample, around two thirds are singletons; the top ten hold 4% to 5.5%. CDR3 length: 14 residues. CDR1 is SEHNR and CDR2 is FQNEAQ in the germline V gene (reference sequence). The trim removed 6 bases at V and 2 bases at J, leaving 4 bases unmatched. The clonotype originates from a man aged 60 to 69 in good health and CMV-seropositive. The chain carries TRBV7-9 and TRBJ1-2; 9 bases line up with TRBD1. Input material: PBMCs. CDR3 loop: CASSFGQGNYGYTF. In nucleotides, the CDR3 is TGTGCCAGCAGTTTTGGACAGGGGAACTATGGCTACACCTTC.